A single T cell receptor (beta chain) is shown here with its context. Generated by immunoSEQ multiplex PCR, the TCRdb table keeps only in-frame clones and is missing some. In the table there are about 170,000 clones, 80% to 90% of which are singletons. This specimen comes from a study of blood T cell repertoires in COVID-19. On the study more broadly: T cells, B-cell-depleted T cells, or PBMCs provided the cDNA or gDNA that served as material.

Categorization into cohorts depended on clinical history that participants reported. Germline V gives CDR1 SGHTA, CDR2 FQGNSA. The ends were cut back, 6 bases at V and 1 base at J, with 13 bases in the middle. There are 14 residues in the CDR3. Sequencing was carried out using PBMCs or T cells enriched from blood (not recorded which). The chain has TRBV7-2 and TRBJ2-7; D might be TRBD2 (5 bases). The TCR was taken from a woman aged 45-65 years in a cohort exposed to, infected with or recovered from COVID-19 (not recorded which). The CDR3 sequence is CASRRGSESYEQYF. As DNA, the CDR3 is TGTGCCAGCAGAAGAGGGTCGGAGTCCTACGAGCAGTACTTC.